There are a few counts of the clone carrying this T cell receptor beta chain. As yet, its antigen is unknown. The entry originates in a study of T cells in Graves' hyperthyroidism and ophthalmopathy. The CDR3 regions of TCR beta were amplified from RNA transcripts. RT-PCR in the first round (using the HTBI primer set) targeted the TCR CDR3. TCRdb re-analysed the multiplex PCR reads in MiXCR, keeping a single row per CDR3 protein. Of around 440,000 distinct CDR3 sequences in the sample, around 16% were seen once. The CDR3 has 13 residues. Germline values: CDR1 DFQATT, CDR2 SNEGSKA (reference sequence). V was shortened by 5 bases and J by 9 bases, with 17 bases between the two germline ends. Findings and limits, study-wide: Expanded thyroid clonotypes (above 0.001) were mostly also found in blood.

Sequencing input: blood. This TCR was sampled from a young woman with Graves' hyperthyroidism. This chain connects TRBV20-1 to TRBJ2-1, with D perhaps matching TRBD1 or TRBD2 (5 bases each). DNA for the CDR3: TGCAGTGCTCCCCCCGGGGCCGTGGGTGAGCAGTTCTTC. Translating gives CSAPPGAVGEQFF.